Listed below are T cell receptor beta chains from one sample, sequenced in a study of cytotoxic CD8 clonotypes in ibrutinib-treated CLL. The table came from immunoSEQ multiplex PCR; TCRdb's copy has only in-frame clones and leaves some out. The sample includes 150,000 to 200,000 clones, nearly 90% of them seen just once. The material was PBMCs, obtained at disease progression, from a patient treated with ibrutinib. The receptors were sampled from a human donor with chronic lymphocytic leukemia. CDR3s include the opening cysteine and the closing phenylalanine or tryptophan.

V,CDR3
TRBV10-3,CAISDGQGALTSGRASYEQYF
TRBV9,CASSPELGTNEKLFF
TRBV6-5,CASSSYREVTEAFF
TRBV5-1,CASSRGLAGGIQETQYF
TRBV2,CASSITGTGGSFYGYTF
TRBV11-3,CASSSVTGTEAFF
TRBV9,CASSPGTSGRRIYSYNEQFF
TRBV6-5,CASFLGGTEAFF
TRBV10-3,CAISRDLSTDTQYF
TRBV29-1,CSVGLLATTDYEQYF
TRBV28,CASSYSINTGELFF
TRBV7-9,CASSSYYRGLGGNTIYF
TRBV10-1,CASSREVDTEAFF
TRBV28,CASSSRRTGGGNNEQFF
TRBV29-1,CSVEETGDVGNEQYF
TRBV27,CASSLYPGQGNTEAFF
TRBV18,CASSPSGARGYTF
TRBV18,CASSPGGTSGSTGELFF
TRBV28,CASTPAGNYGYTF
TRBV27,CASSFWGARGGYTF
TRBV6-6,CASSYSSWDGEQYF
TRBV28,CASSNPGQAYEQYF
TRBV29-1,CSVGRTYEQYF
TRBV5-6,CASSLKNLNDREGFNEQFF
TRBV5-1,CASSWNGDWENTIYF
TRBV7-6,CASSFMGSGGETQYF
TRBV25-1,CASSEYRASPQETQYF
TRBV11-1,CASTPGLADYSYEQYF
TRBV21-1,CASSINRLAFYEQYF
TRBV5-1,CASSPGLAGGYYEQYF
TRBV25-1,CASSDTGSNQPQHF
TRBV30,CAWRLAGVHEQYF
TRBV6-6,CASSYPNDKIYGYTF
TRBV18,CASSPFGLGGRNTEAFF
TRBV18,CASSPGGDEQYF
TRBV28,CASTTGYSSDEQYF
TRBV4-3,CASSQDWAPTRGGENIQYF
TRBV12-5,CASGQDGPIQYF
TRBV11-3,CASTPQGQGNQPQHF
TRBV6-1,CASSDLLRTDEQYF
TRBV4-1,CASSHRGQGVYEQYF
TRBV5-1,CASSSPRLAGDPDTQYF
TRBV13,CASSHQPMAEAFF
TRBV19,CASREGLAGLKEFF
TRBV5-1,CASSPRQGPANYGYTF
TRBV18,CASSPHPGQADTQYF
TRBV5-8,CASTPSEETQYF
TRBV15,CATSRGARRGNYGYTF
TRBV27,CASSLNRGLGEAFF
TRBV29-1,CSVVRTANTGELFF
TRBV5-4,CASSLGLAIEQFF
TRBV6-6,CASSIGQTEAFF
TRBV19,CASSSTGGRRNTIYF
TRBV30,CAWSVRTDGNYGYTF